This T cell receptor beta chain was recorded in a study of blood T cell repertoires in COVID-19 (dated by TCRdb to 2020 to 2021). Background for the entire study: The collaborator samples originated in the United States, Italy and Spain and spanned the acute and convalescent phases of COVID-19. Where HLA class I and class II types were available, the types were taken from metadata supplied by the sample provider, not from assay-based typing. Subjects who had been exposed to COVID-19, were actively infected with it, or had recovered from it provided the deeply sampled blood TCRbeta repertoires that made up the dataset. The samples were drawn from the first 160 participants of the ongoing ImmuneRACE study and from 1,254 subjects provided by 6 global collaborators. A de-identified subject ID, COVID-19 status, age in years and sex were almost always included in the sample metadata. The prospective study material was composed of cDNA or gDNA derived from T cells, B-cell-depleted T cells, or PBMCs. The repertoires were released in a freely available public database meant as a resource for research on the immune response to SARS-CoV-2.

From the cysteine through the phenylalanine, the CDR3 covers 13 amino acids. The sequence is cut down to CDR3 DNA, 39 bases in frame from base 1. Clipping removes 7 bases from V and 2 bases from J, with 5 as the unmatched junction base count. As encoded in the germline V gene, CDR1 is SQVTM while CDR2 is ANQGSEA. To note about this clone: It lacks a known antigen. Base qualities are not provided; no much larger clone lies one nucleotide away.

The immunoSEQ Assay, a bias-controlled multiplex PCR, was used to amplify TCRbeta CDR3 regions from genomic DNA. In the original analysis: The number of nucleated cells in each sample was estimated by amplification of reference gene primers within the assay. To quantify the absolute abundance of each unique TCRbeta CDR3 rearrangement, sequence reads were collapsed and filtered. Productive Simpson clonality was computed per sample as the square root of Simpson's diversity index over productive rearrangements. TCRdb re-hosts the immuneACCESS table, in-frame sequences only. Its copies lack some clones; in the studies checked, an unresolved V gene accounts for under half of them, and the cause for the rest is not known. V and J calls and clone size come straight from that table; D and trimming were deduced from the DNA. In all, the sample holds 69,000 or so clones, and 84% of those were seen once. Of the sample, roughly 14% is held by the ten largest clones.

Beyond this particular receptor, the publication reports: The quantity of clinical and demographic metadata differed by source and by participant and was supplied without curation.

In Seattle, one collaborating source enrolled patients while the infection was active and tracked those patients longitudinally over the course of disease. The collaborating institutions used their own protocols to collect whole blood in K2EDTA tubes. For TCRbeta analysis, collaborators shipped samples in one of three forms: frozen whole blood, isolated PBMCs, or DNA extracted from either of those sample types. The sequencing sample was made of peripheral blood. This clonotype originated in a man aged 45 to 65 with COVID-19, enrolled during active disease. The chain employs TRBV29-1 and TRBJ2-7, with 10 bases aligning to TRBD1. The DNA sequence is given as TGCAGCGCCGGGACAGGGGCTCCCTACGAGCAGTACTTC. It is translated as CSAGTGAPYEQYF.